This T cell receptor beta chain derives from a study of control samples from healthy donors and cancer patients. Germline assignment: CDR1 MNHEY and CDR2 SMNVEV (reference sequence). The CDR3 is 15 amino acids. Trimming pared 6 bases from V and 4 bases from J, leaving 13 bases between. Clones were sequenced by immunoSEQ multiplex PCR, and TCRdb holds only the in-frame ones, with some missing. The repertoire holds 350,000 to 450,000 clones, with 75% to 95% as singletons. The sequence derives from a man between 40 and 49 years old with head and neck cancer. Sequenced: PBMCs. V usage is TRBV27 and J usage is TRBJ1-6; no definite D call. CDR3 in DNA: TGTGCCAGCAGGGTTCTCCATGGGTATAATTCACCCCTCCACTTT. Protein: CASRVLHGYNSPLHF.